This T cell receptor beta chain appears in the sequencing data of a study of shared T cell receptors in the human thymus. The CDR3 spans 18 residues. Germline V gene sequence: CDR1 MGHRA, CDR2 YSYEKL. The V segment lost 5 bases and the J segment 2 bases; nucleotides outside the gene matches: 17. Libraries were prepared by immunoSEQ multiplex PCR; TCRdb keeps only in-frame clonotypes and omits some of them. The data show 700,000 or so clones, 70% to 90% seen once. These same data were also listed under a study on human thymus T cells.

The V call is TRBV4-1, the J call TRBJ2-7; 8 bases match TRBD1. The sequenced sample consisted of thymocytes. This TCR was sampled from a girl less than two years old with a congenital heart defect. As DNA, the CDR3 is TGCGCCAGCAGCGACCGGACAGGGTGGTTGGGATGGGCCTACGAGCAGTACTTC. It encodes CASSDRTGWLGWAYEQYF.